The rows below give T cell receptor beta chains drawn from one sample of a study of tumor T cells in aggressive B-cell lymphoma. Sequenced by immunoSEQ multiplex PCR; TCRdb stores in-frame clones only, minus some. The data show about 5,400 clones, around 82% seen once. Specimen: tumor tissue. These receptors originate from an adult with diffuse large B cell lymphoma. CDR3s include the opening cysteine and the closing phenylalanine or tryptophan. D genes are given only for firm matches. Clone size is shown for a subset of rows, as once, few, many or a class of expanded clone.

>-|TRBD1|TRBV19|TRBJ2-7
TGTGCCAGTAGTAATCCGGGACAGGGGATCTACGAGCAGTACTTC
CASSNPGQGIYEQYF
>-|TRBD1|TRBV7-9|TRBJ2-7
TGTGCCGGCAGCATACAGGGGATTGTCGAGCAGTACTTC
CAGSIQGIVEQYF
>-|TRBD2|TRBV5-4|TRBJ2-5
TGTGCCAGCAGACCGGGACTAGCGGGTTATCAAGAGACCCAGTACTTC
CASRPGLAGYQETQYF
>-|-|TRBV5-1|TRBJ2-1
TGCGCCAGCAGCTTGCGGGATGAGCAGTTCTTC
CASSLRDEQFF
>-|-|TRBV5-6|TRBJ2-2
TGTGCCAGCAGCTTGCCAGGGCTTACCGGGGAGCTGTTTTTT
CASSLPGLTGELFF
>few|TRBD1|TRBV4-2|TRBJ1-1
TGTGCCAGCAGCCAAGCGACAGGGGGCCGTACCCTGAACACTGAAGCTTTCTTT
CASSQATGGRTLNTEAFF
>-|-|TRBV2|TRBJ1-2
TGTGCCAGCAGTGAAAAAGGACAGACTCTCTATGGCTACACCTTC
CASSEKGQTLYGYTF
>-|-|TRBV2|TRBJ2-1
TGTGCCAGCAGTTATTACAATGAGCAGTTCTTC
CASSYYNEQFF
>-|-|TRBV18|TRBJ2-7
TGTGCCAGCTCACTTGAGACCGGGATCCTGGTAGGGGGGCAGTACTTC
CASSLETGILVGGQYF
>-|TRBD2|TRBV6-1|TRBJ2-1
TGTGCCAGCAGTGAGGGGCTAGCGGGAGGGCCGGGATACAATGAGCAGTTCTTC
CASSEGLAGGPGYNEQFF
>-|-|TRBV6-6|TRBJ2-3
TGTGCCAGCAGCCTAGCGGATACGCAGTATTTT
CASSLADTQYF
>-|TRBD1|TRBV5-8|TRBJ2-1
TGTGCCAGCAGCTCGGGACAGGGGTCGAATGAGCAGTTCTTC
CASSSGQGSNEQFF
>-|-|TRBV11-2|TRBJ2-1
TGTGCCAGCAGCCCAGCGAGGAACAATGAGCAGTTCTTC
CASSPARNNEQFF
>-|-|TRBV11-2|TRBJ1-4
TGTGCCAGCAGCTTAGCAGGGAGGCGAGAAAAGGGGAAACTGTTTTTT
CASSLAGRREKGKLFF
>-|-|TRBV11-2|TRBJ2-7
TGTGCCAGCAGCTTACAAGAAGCCATGGGCCCCGAGCAGTACTTC
CASSLQEAMGPEQYF
>-|TRBD2|TRBV28|TRBJ2-2
TGTGCCAGCAGCCCTGCGGGAGTACTGGGCACCGGGGAGCTGTTTTTT
CASSPAGVLGTGELFF
>-|-|TRBV4-1|TRBJ2-7
TGCGCCAGCAGCCAAGGGTTAGCCGGGTACGAGCAGTACTTC
CASSQGLAGYEQYF
>-|-|TRBV7-3|TRBJ2-7
TGTGCCAGCAGCTTAGGTGCAGGGGCGGCCTACGAGCAGTACTTC
CASSLGAGAAYEQYF
>once|-|TRBV5-5|TRBJ2-1
TGTGCCAGCAGCCTTCACCTGGGCGAGCAGTTCTTC
CASSLHLGEQFF
>-|-|TRBV6-5|TRBJ2-2
TGTGCCAGCAGCACAGGGTTAACCGGGGAGCTGTTTTTT
CASSTGLTGELFF
>-|TRBD1|TRBV29-1|TRBJ1-1
TGCAGCGTTTATGGACAGGGCACTGAAGCTTTCTTT
CSVYGQGTEAFF
>few|TRBD1|TRBV11-2|TRBJ2-1
TGTGCCAGCAGCCAGGGACAGGGGGTGATCGGAGGCAATGAGCAGTTCTTC
CASSQGQGVIGGNEQFF